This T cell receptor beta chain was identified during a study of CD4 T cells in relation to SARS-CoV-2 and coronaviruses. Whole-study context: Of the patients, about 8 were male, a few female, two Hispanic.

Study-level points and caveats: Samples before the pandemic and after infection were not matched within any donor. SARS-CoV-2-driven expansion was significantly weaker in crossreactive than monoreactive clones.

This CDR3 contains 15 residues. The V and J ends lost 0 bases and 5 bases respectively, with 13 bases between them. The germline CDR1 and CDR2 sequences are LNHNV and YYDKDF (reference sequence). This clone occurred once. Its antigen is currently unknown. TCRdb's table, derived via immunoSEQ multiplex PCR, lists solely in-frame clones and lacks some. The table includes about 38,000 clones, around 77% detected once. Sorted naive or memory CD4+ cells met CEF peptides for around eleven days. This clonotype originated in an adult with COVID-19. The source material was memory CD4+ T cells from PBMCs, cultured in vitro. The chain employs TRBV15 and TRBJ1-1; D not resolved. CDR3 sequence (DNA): TGTGCCACCAGCAGAGAAGCTTGGGTAGGGACTGAAGCTTTCTTT. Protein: CATSREAWVGTEAFF. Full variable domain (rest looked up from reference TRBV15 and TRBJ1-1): DAMVIQNPRYQVTQFGKPVTLSCSQTLNHNVMYWYQQKSSQAPKLLFHYYDKDFNNEADTPDNFQSRRPNTSFCFLDIRSPGLGDTAMYLCATSREAWVGTEAFFGQGTRLTVV.